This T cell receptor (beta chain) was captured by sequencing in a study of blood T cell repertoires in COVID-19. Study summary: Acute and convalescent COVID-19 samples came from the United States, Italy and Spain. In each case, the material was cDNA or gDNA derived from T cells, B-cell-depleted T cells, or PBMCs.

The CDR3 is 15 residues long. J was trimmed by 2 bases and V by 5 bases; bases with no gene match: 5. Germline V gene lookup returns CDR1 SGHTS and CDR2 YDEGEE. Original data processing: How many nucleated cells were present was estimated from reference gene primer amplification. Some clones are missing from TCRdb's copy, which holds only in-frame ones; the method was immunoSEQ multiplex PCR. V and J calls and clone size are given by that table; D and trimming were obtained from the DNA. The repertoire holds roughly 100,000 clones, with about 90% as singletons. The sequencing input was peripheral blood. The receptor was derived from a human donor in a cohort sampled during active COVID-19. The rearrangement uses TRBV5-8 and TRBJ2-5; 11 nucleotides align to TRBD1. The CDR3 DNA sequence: TGTGCCAGCAGTCCGGGACAGGGGGATCAAGAGACCCAGTACTTC. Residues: CASSPGQGDQETQYF.